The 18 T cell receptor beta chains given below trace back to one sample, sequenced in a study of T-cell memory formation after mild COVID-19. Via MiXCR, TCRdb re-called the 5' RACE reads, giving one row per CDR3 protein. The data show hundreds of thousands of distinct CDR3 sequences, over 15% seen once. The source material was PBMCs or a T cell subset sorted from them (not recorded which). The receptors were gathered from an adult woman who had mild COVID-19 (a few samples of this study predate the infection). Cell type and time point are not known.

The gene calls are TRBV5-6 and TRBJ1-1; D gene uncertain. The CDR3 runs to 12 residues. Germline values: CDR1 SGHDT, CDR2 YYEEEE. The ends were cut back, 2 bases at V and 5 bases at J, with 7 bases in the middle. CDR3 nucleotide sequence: TGTGCCAGCAGCTTCGGGAGTACTGAAGCTTTCTTT. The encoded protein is CASSFGSTEAFF.

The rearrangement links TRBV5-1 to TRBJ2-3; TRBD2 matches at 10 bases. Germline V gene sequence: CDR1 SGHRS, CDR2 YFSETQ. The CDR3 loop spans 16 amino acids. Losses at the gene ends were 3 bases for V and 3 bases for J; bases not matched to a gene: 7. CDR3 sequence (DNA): TGCGCCAGCAGCTCAGTAGCGGGAGGCCCGACAGATACGCAGTATTTT. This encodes CASSSVAGGPTDTQYF. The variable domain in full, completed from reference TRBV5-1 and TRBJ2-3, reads KAGVTQTPRYLIKTRGQQVTLSCSPISGHRSVSWYQQTPGQGLQFLFEYFSETQRNKGNFPGRFSGRQFSNSRSEMNVSTLELGDSALYLCASSSVAGGPTDTQYFGPGTRLTVL.

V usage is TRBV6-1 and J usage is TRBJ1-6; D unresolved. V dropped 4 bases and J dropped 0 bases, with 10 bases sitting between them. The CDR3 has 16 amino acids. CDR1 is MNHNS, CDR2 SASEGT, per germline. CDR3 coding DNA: TGTGCCAGCAGTGTGCCGGGGAGCTCCTATAATTCACCCCTCCACTTT. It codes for CASSVPGSSYNSPLHF.

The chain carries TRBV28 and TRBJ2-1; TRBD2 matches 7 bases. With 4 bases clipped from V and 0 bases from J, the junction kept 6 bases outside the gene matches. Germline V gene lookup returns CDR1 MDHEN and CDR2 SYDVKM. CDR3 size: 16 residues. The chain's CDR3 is CASSSLARNSYNEQFF. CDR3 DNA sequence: TGTGCCAGCAGTTCACTAGCGCGTAACTCCTACAATGAGCAGTTCTTC. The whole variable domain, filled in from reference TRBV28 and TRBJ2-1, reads DVKVTQSSRYLVKRTGEKVFLECVQDMDHENMFWYRQDPGLGLRLIYFSYDVKMKEKGDIPEGYSVSREKKERFSLILESASTNQTSMYLCASSSLARNSYNEQFFGPGTRLTVL.

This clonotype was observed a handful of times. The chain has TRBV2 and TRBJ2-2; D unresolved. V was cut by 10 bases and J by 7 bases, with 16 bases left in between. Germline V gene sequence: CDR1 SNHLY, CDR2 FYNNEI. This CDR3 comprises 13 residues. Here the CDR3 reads CATLQAKGGELFF. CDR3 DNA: TGTGCCACCCTCCAGGCAAAGGGCGGGGAGCTGTTTTTT.

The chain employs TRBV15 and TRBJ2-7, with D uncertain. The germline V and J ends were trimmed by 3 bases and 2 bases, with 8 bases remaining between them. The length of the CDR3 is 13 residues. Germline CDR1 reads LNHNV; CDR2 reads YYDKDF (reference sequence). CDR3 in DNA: TGTGCCACCAGCAGTCTAACCCCCTACGAGCAGTACTTC. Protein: CATSSLTPYEQYF.

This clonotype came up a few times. CDR3 in amino acids: CASSLGAGTGSPIGAFF. Written as DNA, the CDR3 is TGCGCCAGCAGCTTGGGTGCTGGGACAGGGTCGCCGATAGGAGCTTTCTTT. This rearrangement joins TRBV5-1 to TRBJ1-1; 9 bases agree with TRBD1. This CDR3 is built from 17 residues. Germline trimming cut 0 bases from V and 10 bases from J; bases unmatched to any gene: 16. From germline, CDR1 is SGHRS and CDR2 YFSETQ.

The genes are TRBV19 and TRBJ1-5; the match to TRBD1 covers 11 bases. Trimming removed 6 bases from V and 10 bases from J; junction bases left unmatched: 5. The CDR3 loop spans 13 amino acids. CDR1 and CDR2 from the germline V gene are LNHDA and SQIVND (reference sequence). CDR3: CASSADRGLPQHF. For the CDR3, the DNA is TGTGCCAGTAGCGCGGACAGGGGGCTACCCCAGCATTTT.

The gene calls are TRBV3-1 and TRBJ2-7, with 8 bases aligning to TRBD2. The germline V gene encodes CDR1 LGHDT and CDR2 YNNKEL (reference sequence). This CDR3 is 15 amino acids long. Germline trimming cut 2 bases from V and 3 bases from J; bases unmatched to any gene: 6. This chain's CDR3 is CASSQSISGDYEQYF. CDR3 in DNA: TGTGCCAGCAGCCAATCGATTAGCGGGGACTACGAGCAGTACTTC.

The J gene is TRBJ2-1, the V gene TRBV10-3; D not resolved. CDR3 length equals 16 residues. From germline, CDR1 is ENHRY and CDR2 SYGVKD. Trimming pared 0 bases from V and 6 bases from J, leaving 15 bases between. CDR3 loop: CAISESISIGINEQFF. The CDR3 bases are TGTGCCATCAGTGAGTCGATCTCTATAGGGATCAATGAGCAGTTCTTC.

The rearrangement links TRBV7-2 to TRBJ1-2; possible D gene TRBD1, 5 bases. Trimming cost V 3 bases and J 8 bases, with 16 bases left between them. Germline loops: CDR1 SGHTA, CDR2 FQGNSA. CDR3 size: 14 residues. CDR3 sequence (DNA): TGTGCCAGCAGCTTGGTCGGGACTGACTTCGGCTACACCTTC. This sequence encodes CASSLVGTDFGYTF.

The CDR3 DNA is TGCAGTGCTAGTAATCTAGCGAGTGGCCAGTACTTC. This gives the protein CSASNLASGQYF. V is TRBV20-1 and J is TRBJ2-5, with D perhaps TRBD2 (6 bases). The germline CDR1 and CDR2 sequences are DFQATT and SNEGSKA (reference sequence). The CDR3 is 12 amino acids. V lost 3 bases, J lost 10 bases, and 15 bases lay in between.

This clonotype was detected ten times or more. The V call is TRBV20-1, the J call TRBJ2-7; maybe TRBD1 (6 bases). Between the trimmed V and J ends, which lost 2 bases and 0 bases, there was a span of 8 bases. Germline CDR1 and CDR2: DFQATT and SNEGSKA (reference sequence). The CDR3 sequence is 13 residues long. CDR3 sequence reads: CSARTTGSYEQYF. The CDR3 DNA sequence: TGCAGTGCTAGAACGACAGGCTCCTACGAGCAGTACTTC.

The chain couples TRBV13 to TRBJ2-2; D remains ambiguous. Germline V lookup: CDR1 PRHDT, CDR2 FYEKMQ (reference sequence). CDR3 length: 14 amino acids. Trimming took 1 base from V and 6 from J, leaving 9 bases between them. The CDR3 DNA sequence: TGTGCCAGCAGCTTAGCCGAGGTTGCCGGGGAGCTGTTTTTT. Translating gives CASSLAEVAGELFF.

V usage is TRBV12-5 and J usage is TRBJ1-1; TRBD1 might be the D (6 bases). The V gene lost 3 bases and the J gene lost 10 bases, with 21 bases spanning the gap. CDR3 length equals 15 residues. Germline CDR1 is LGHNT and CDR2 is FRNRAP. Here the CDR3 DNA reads TGTGCTAGTGGTTTAGCCTCGGTCAACAGGGTTGGAGCTTTCTTT. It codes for CASGLASVNRVGAFF.

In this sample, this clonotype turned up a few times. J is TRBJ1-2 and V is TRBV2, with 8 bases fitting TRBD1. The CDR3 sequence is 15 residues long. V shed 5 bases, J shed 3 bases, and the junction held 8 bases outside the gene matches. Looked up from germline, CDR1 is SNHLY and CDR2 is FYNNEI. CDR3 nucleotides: TGTGCCAGCAGTTTGACAGGGGAAAAACACTATGGCTACACCTTC. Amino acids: CASSLTGEKHYGYTF. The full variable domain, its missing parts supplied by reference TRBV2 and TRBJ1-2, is EPEVTQTPSHQVTQMGQEVILRCVPISNHLYFYWYRQILGQKVEFLVSFYNNEISEKSEIFDDQFSVERPDGSNFTLKIRSTKLEDSAMYFCASSLTGEKHYGYTFGSGTRLTVV.

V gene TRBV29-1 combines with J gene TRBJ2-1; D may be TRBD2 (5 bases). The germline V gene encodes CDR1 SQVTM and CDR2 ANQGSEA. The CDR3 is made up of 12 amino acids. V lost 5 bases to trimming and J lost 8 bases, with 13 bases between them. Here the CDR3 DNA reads TGCAGCGTTCGTGGGAGTATCGATGAGCAGTTCTTC. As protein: CSVRGSIDEQFF.

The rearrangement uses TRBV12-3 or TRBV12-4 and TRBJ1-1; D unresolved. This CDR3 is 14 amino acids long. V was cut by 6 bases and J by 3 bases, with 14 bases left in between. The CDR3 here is CASSQVFWDTEAFF. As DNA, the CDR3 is TGTGCCAGCAGCCAGGTATTTTGGGACACTGAAGCTTTCTTT.